Following are 21 T cell receptor beta chains from one sample sequenced in a study of cytomegalovirus exposure and HLA in healthy donors (dated by TCRdb to the late 2010s). The library was produced with the immunoSEQ multiplex PCR assay. For the multiplex PCR, a mixture combining 60 forward primers for TCR Vbeta segments and 13 reverse primers for TCR Jbeta segments was used. In its TCRdb copy, this immuneACCESS table keeps in-frame sequences only and misses some clones. Where compared with another copy, unresolved V genes explain less than half of these, and the others have no known cause. The sample includes around 110,000 clones, with 79% observed a single time. In total, the top ten clones hold 3% of the sample. The sample taken for sequencing was PBMCs. The receptors were gathered from a woman younger than 35 in good health and CMV-seropositive.

The rearrangement uses TRBV2 and TRBJ1-2, with a possible D match to TRBD1 (5 bases). V was cut by 3 bases and J by 7 bases, with 9 bases left in between. The CDR3 contains 12 residues. The germline V gene has CDR1 SNHLY and CDR2 FYNNEI. The CDR3 DNA reads TGTGCCAGCAGTGACGCAGGGTTTGGCTACACCTTC. Its translation: CASSDAGFGYTF.

This clone has just a few counts. The CDR3 nucleotides are TGTGCCAGCTGGGGCGGGGCAGGCCTCAAGCCCCAGCATTTT. Its translation: CASWGGAGLKPQHF. The V gene is TRBV28, the J gene TRBJ1-5; the D gene is possibly TRBD1 (5 bases). This CDR3 is 14 amino acids long. The V gene's germline CDR1 is MDHEN and CDR2 SYDVKM. V was clipped by 8 bases and J by 8 bases, with 19 bases between them.

The table lists this clone with a count of one. The junction shows a germline mismatch at one end, possibly a read error. The V gene is TRBV5-1, the J gene TRBJ2-6; TRBD1 aligns across 8 bases. The CDR3 totals 18 residues. Germline CDR1 and CDR2: SGHRS and YFSETQ. CDR3 sequence (DNA): TGCGCCACCAGCTTGGTGGGGACAGGAAGCTCTGGGGCCAACGTCCTGACTTTC. It yields the protein CATSLVGTGSSGANVLTF.

The chain combines TRBV7-2 with TRBJ1-2; TRBD1 is a possible D gene (5 bases). The ends were cut back, 5 bases at V and 4 bases at J, with 14 bases in the middle. The CDR3 is 14 amino acids. The germline V gene has CDR1 SGHTA and CDR2 FQGNSA. CDR3 sequence: CASSPRQTPYGYTF. The DNA of the CDR3 is TGTGCCAGCAGCCCACGACAGACCCCCTATGGCTACACCTTC.

The rearrangement uses TRBV2 and TRBJ2-7; tentatively, D is TRBD2 (5 bases). Looked up from germline, CDR1 is SNHLY and CDR2 is FYNNEI. CDR3 length: 11 residues. Trimming took off 7 bases at V and 3 bases at J, with 7 bases between the two ends. Here the CDR3 reads CASTGNYEQYF. The CDR3 DNA is TGTGCCAGCACGGGAAACTACGAGCAGTACTTC.

The J gene is TRBJ1-1, the V gene TRBV11-3; 7 bases are a match to TRBD1. Per the germline V gene, CDR1 is SGHNT and CDR2 is YENEEA. CDR3 length equals 16 residues. J gave up 2 bases and V 3 bases, and 9 bases lay outside the gene matches. CDR3: CASSFTVGQLNTEAFF. CDR3 DNA sequence: TGTGCCAGCAGCTTTACGGTGGGACAGTTAAACACTGAAGCTTTCTTT.

In nucleotides, the CDR3 is TGCGCCAGCAGCCGATCTCCAGGGGGCCTGAGCTCCTACGAGCAGTACTTC. Translated: CASSRSPGGLSSYEQYF. The rearrangement joins TRBV4-1 to TRBJ2-7, with TRBD1 matching 8 bases. Germline CDR1 reads MGHRA; CDR2 reads YSYEKL. The CDR3 consists of 17 residues. V trimming: 4 bases; J trimming: 0 bases; junction bases outside the gene matches: 11.

This chain joins TRBV6-1 and TRBJ2-2; D is undetermined. The V end lost 5 bases, the J end lost 3 bases, and 7 bases lay between the germline ends. Germline V gene sequence: CDR1 MNHNS, CDR2 SASEGT. The CDR3 consists of 13 residues. CDR3 in amino acids: CASSSSYTGELFF. CDR3 coding DNA: TGTGCCAGCAGTTCTAGTTACACCGGGGAGCTGTTTTTT.

This clone appeared once. The chain's CDR3 is CASSERNSGGPGELFF. The CDR3 coding sequence is TGCGCCAGCAGTGAGAGGAATAGCGGGGGCCCTGGGGAGCTGTTTTTT. The chain carries TRBV10-1 and TRBJ2-2; 9 bases map to TRBD2. Germline values: CDR1 WNHNN, CDR2 SYGVQD (reference sequence). The CDR3 contains 16 residues. With V trimmed by 2 bases and J by 8 bases, 9 bases remained unmatched.

The CDR3 DNA is TGTGCCAGCAGTGCCCGGACGGGAAGGCTAATGAACACTGAAGCTTTCTTT. This sequence encodes CASSARTGRLMNTEAFF. This chain links TRBV25-1 with TRBJ1-1; no reliable D call. Trimming cost V 4 bases and J 0 bases, with 18 bases left between them. The CDR3 sequence is 17 residues long. Germline V CDR1 and CDR2: MGHDK, SYGVNS.

The chain couples TRBV5-1 to TRBJ2-4, with D possibly matching TRBD1 (5 bases). This CDR3 has 17 amino acids. Between the trimmed V and J ends, which lost 0 bases and 0 bases, there was a span of 13 bases. CDR1 is SGHRS and CDR2 is YFSETQ in the germline V gene. The CDR3 spells CASSLVSGPLAKNIQYF. In DNA form, the CDR3 reads TGCGCCAGCAGCTTGGTCTCAGGGCCTTTAGCCAAAAACATTCAGTACTTC.

The chain is built from TRBV4-1 and TRBJ2-1, with a weak D call TRBD1 (6 bases). This CDR3 comprises 17 residues. In germline, CDR1 is MGHRA, CDR2 YSYEKL. V lost 1 base and J lost 0, with 13 bases in between. The DNA of the CDR3 is TGCGCCAGCAGCCAAGGCAACAGGGCCCACTCCTACAATGAGCAGTTCTTC. Translation: CASSQGNRAHSYNEQFF.

The J gene is TRBJ1-1, the V gene TRBV6-5; TRBD1 might be the D (5 bases). The germline V gene encodes CDR1 MNHEY and CDR2 SVGAGI. The CDR3 sequence is 14 residues long. Trimming took 6 bases from V and 1 from J, leaving 12 bases between them. The chain's CDR3 is CASSQGPPNTEAFF. The CDR3 nucleotides read TGTGCCAGCAGCCAGGGCCCGCCGAACACTGAAGCTTTCTTT.

The V gene is TRBV19, the J gene TRBJ2-1, with 9 bases matching TRBD2. V shed 1 base and J 3 bases; nucleotides not matched to a gene: 10. Germline CDR1 is LNHDA and CDR2 is SQIVND (reference sequence). The CDR3 runs 18 residues. DNA of the CDR3: TGTGCCAGTAGTATAGGGGCTAGCGGGGCCTCGTTCTACAATGAGCAGTTCTTC. Protein sequence: CASSIGASGASFYNEQFF.

As concerns this clone: The junction differs from germline at one of its ends, possibly a read error. V and J are TRBV7-8 and TRBJ2-1, with D unresolved. The CDR3 loop spans 18 amino acids. Germline CDR1 and CDR2: SGHVS and FQNEAQ. This chain's CDR3 is CATSLFWRRISSYNEQFF. The CDR3 DNA sequence: TGTGCCACCAGCTTATTTTGGAGACGAATAAGCTCCTACAATGAGCAGTTCTTC.

CDR3: CASSPRQVFVVSEKLFF. Here the CDR3 DNA reads TGTGCCAGCAGTCCGAGACAGGTCTTCGTAGTGAGTGAAAAACTGTTTTTT. The rearrangement uses TRBV27 and TRBJ1-4; D possibly corresponds to TRBD1 (6 bases). Trimming removed 5 bases at V and 7 bases at J, with 23 bases between. Germline CDR1 MNHEY, CDR2 SMNVEV (reference sequence). The CDR3 covers 17 residues.

The CDR3 spells CASSSRDQGTDTQYF. As DNA, the CDR3 is TGCGCCAGCAGCTCGCGGGACCAAGGAACAGATACGCAGTATTTT. V gene TRBV5-1 combines with J gene TRBJ2-3, with a weak D call TRBD2 (6 bases). This CDR3 spans 15 amino acids. V lost 3 bases to trimming and J lost 3 bases, with 14 bases between them. CDR1 and CDR2 from the germline V gene are SGHRS and YFSETQ.

The chain joins TRBV5-6 to TRBJ1-1, with 8 positions matching TRBD1. The germline V gene encodes CDR1 SGHDT and CDR2 YYEEEE. Trimming took 4 bases from V and 4 from J; bases not matched to a gene: 6. The CDR3 sequence is 14 residues long. The CDR3 region is CASSPDRAATEAFF. DNA for the CDR3: TGTGCCAGCAGCCCGGACAGGGCGGCCACTGAAGCTTTCTTT.

The chain carries TRBV28 and TRBJ1-5; D perhaps matches TRBD1 (5 bases). The CDR3 runs to 16 residues. The germline gives CDR1 MDHEN, CDR2 SYDVKM. Trimming shortened V by 2 bases and J by 1 base, and 12 bases separated the two germline ends. The CDR3 DNA follows: TGTGCCAGCAGTTTAGGTAGGGGAGGGAGCAATCAGCCCCAGCATTTT. Amino acids: CASSLGRGGSNQPQHF. Together with reference TRBV28 and TRBJ1-5, the CDR3 gives the full variable domain: DVKVTQSSRYLVKRTGEKVFLECVQDMDHENMFWYRQDPGLGLRLIYFSYDVKMKEKGDIPEGYSVSREKKERFSLILESASTNQTSMYLCASSLGRGGSNQPQHFGDGTRLSIL.

CDR3: CASAPGGRNQPQHF. The CDR3 DNA is TGTGCCAGCGCCCCAGGGGGCCGGAATCAGCCCCAGCATTTT. The rearrangement links TRBV7-6 to TRBJ1-5, with TRBD1 matching 8 bases. Per germline, CDR1 SGHVS and CDR2 FNYEAQ. V dropped 8 bases and J dropped 4; count of bases not matched to a gene: 7. This CDR3 is 14 amino acids long.

About this clone itself: One junction end disagrees with the germline gene, perhaps due to a read error. The chain carries TRBV5-1 and TRBJ2-3, with 12 bases identical to TRBD2. The germline CDR1 and CDR2 sequences are SGHRS and YFSETQ. The CDR3 has 17 amino acids. CDR3 nucleotide sequence: TGCGGCAGCAGCTCAAGACTAGCGGGAGATGGGTCAGATACGCAGTATTTT. It codes for CGSSSRLAGDGSDTQYF. Drawing the rest from reference TRBV5-1 and TRBJ2-3, the complete variable domain is KAGVTQTPRYLIKTRGQQVTLSCSPISGHRSVSWYQQTPGQGLQFLFEYFSETQRNKGNFPGRFSGRQFSNSRSEMNVSTLELGDSALYLCGSSSRLAGDGSDTQYFGPGTRLTVL.